The rows below give T cell receptor beta chains drawn from one sample of a study of T cells in Graves' hyperthyroidism and ophthalmopathy. TCRdb re-analysed the multiplex PCR reads in MiXCR, keeping a single row per CDR3 protein. The sample yields around 700,000 distinct CDR3 sequences, around a sixth seen once. The specimen sequenced was blood. The origin of the receptors is a woman aged 45-65 years with Graves' hyperthyroidism that later progressed to Graves' ophthalmopathy. The CDR3 runs from the conserved cysteine through the conserved F or W. A D gene is named only where the DNA matches it firmly. Where a row states a size, it is once, few, many or the class of an expanded clone; other rows omit it.

TRBJ1-2	TRBV5-1	NA	TRBD1	CASSSQGGPGYTF	TGCGCCAGCAGCTCCCAGGGGGGCCCTGGCTACACCTTC
TRBJ2-2	TRBV24-1	few	NA	CATLDGVTGELFF	TGTGCCACCCTCGACGGAGTCACCGGGGAGCTGTTTTTT
TRBJ1-3	TRBV7-8	NA	NA	CASSSARGYGNTIYF	TGTGCCAGCAGCTCAGCGCGGGGCTATGGAAACACCATATATTTT
TRBJ2-2	TRBV19	NA	NA	CASTVWGGNTGELFF	TGTGCCAGTACGGTCTGGGGTGGGAACACCGGGGAGCTGTTTTTT
TRBJ2-3	TRBV11-3	NA	TRBD2	CASSGGTSGGTDTQYF	TGTGCCAGCAGCGGGGGGACTAGCGGCGGAACAGATACGCAGTATTTT
TRBJ1-5	TRBV20-1	many	NA	CSASEGSNQPQHF	TGCAGTGCTAGCGAGGGTAGCAATCAGCCCCAGCATTTT
TRBJ2-7	TRBV20-1	many	TRBD2	CSASLLAGNEQYF	TGCAGTGCTAGTCTGCTAGCGGGGAACGAGCAGTACTTC
TRBJ1-6	TRBV27	few	NA	CASSFGFWGNSPLHF	TGTGCCAGCAGTTTCGGGTTCTGGGGTAATTCACCCCTCCACTTT
TRBJ2-1	TRBV18	few	NA	CASGDRGVGYNEQFF	TGTGCCAGCGGAGATCGGGGAGTTGGCTACAATGAGCAGTTCTTC
TRBJ1-4	TRBV19	NA	NA	CASSASRGTNEKLFF	TGTGCCAGTAGTGCATCGAGGGGGACTAATGAAAAACTGTTTTTT
TRBJ1-1	TRBV11-2	NA	NA	CASSFYGDTEAFF	TGTGCCAGCAGCTTCTACGGCGACACTGAAGCTTTCTTT
TRBJ1-3	TRBV7-7	NA	NA	CASSPNTDSGNTIYF	TGTGCTAGCAGCCCAAACACAGACTCTGGAAACACCATATATTTT
TRBJ2-5	TRBV18	NA	TRBD1	CASSPLQGAQETQYF	TGTGCCAGCTCACCACTCCAGGGGGCGCAAGAGACCCAGTACTTC
TRBJ2-2	TRBV11-2	many	TRBD1	CASSLNPTGDTGELFF	TGTGCCAGCAGCTTAAACCCGACAGGGGACACCGGGGAGCTGTTTTTT
TRBJ1-1	TRBV20-1	many	NA	CSASDSGELNTEAFF	TGCAGTGCTAGTGATTCGGGGGAGTTGAACACTGAAGCTTTCTTT